The T cell receptor beta chain under discussion was sequenced for a study of blood T cell repertoires in COVID-19. This CDR3 contains 13 residues. Deletions cut 5 bases from V and 1 base from J, with 8 bases between. Germline V lookup: CDR1 KGHSH, CDR2 LQKENI. Sequencing used immunoSEQ multiplex PCR; TCRdb keeps in-frame clones, though not all of them. The sample has 160,000 or so clones; roughly 83% are singletons. Sequenced sample: peripheral blood. This sequence was found in a human donor in a cohort sampled during active COVID-19. This chain joins TRBV18 and TRBJ1-1, with D perhaps TRBD1 (5 bases). CDR3 DNA sequence: TGTGCCAGCTCAACGACAGAGAACACTGAAGCTTTCTTT. Amino acids: CASSTTENTEAFF. The whole variable domain, remainder taken from reference TRBV18 and TRBJ1-1, is NAGVMQNPRHLVRRRGQEARLRCSPMKGHSHVYWYRQLPEEGLKFMVYLQKENIIDESGMPKERFSAEFPKEGPSILRIQQVVRGDSAAYFCASSTTENTEAFFGQGTRLTVV.